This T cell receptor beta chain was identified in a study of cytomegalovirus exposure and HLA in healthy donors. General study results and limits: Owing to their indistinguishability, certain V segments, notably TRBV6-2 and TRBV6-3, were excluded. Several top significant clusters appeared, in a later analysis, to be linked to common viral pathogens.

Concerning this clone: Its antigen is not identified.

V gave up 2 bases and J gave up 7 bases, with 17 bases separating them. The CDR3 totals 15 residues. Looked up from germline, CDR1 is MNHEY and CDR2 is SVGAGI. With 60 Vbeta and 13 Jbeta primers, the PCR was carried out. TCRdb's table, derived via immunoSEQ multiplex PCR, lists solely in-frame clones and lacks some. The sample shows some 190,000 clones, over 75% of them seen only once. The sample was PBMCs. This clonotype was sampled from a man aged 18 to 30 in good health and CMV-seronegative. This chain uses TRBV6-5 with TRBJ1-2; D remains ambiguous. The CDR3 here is CASSYSPERYGGYTF. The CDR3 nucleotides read TGTGCCAGCAGTTACAGCCCCGAGCGTTATGGTGGCTACACCTTC.